The 23 T cell receptor beta chains below were found in one sample sequenced in a study of monozygotic twins with cystic fibrosis. Libraries were prepared by immunoSEQ multiplex PCR; TCRdb keeps only in-frame clonotypes and omits some of them. The sample holds tens of thousands of clones; less than 95% are singletons and the top ten take around 0.5%. Sequenced material: blood. All receptors come from a girl aged 2-10 years with cystic fibrosis.

CDR3 bases: TGCGCCAGCAGCTTGAGAGGGACAACCTACGAGCAGTACTTC. Its protein product is CASSLRGTTYEQYF. This sequence joins TRBV5-1 and TRBJ2-7; tentatively, D is TRBD1 (6 bases). This CDR3 contains 14 residues. Germline loops: CDR1 SGHRS, CDR2 YFSETQ. The V gene lost 1 base and the J gene lost 2 bases, with 10 bases spanning the gap.

This clone was found a few times. CDR3 bases: TGCGCCAGCAGCTTGGGAGAGAATCAGCCCCAGCATTTT. It translates to CASSLGENQPQHF. The chain links TRBV5-1 to TRBJ1-5, with D unresolved. V lost 0 bases and J 4 bases, leaving 5 bases between the germline ends. The CDR3 spans 13 residues. Germline V gene sequence: CDR1 SGHRS, CDR2 YFSETQ.

This clone came up once. The rearrangement joins TRBV5-5 to TRBJ1-2, with D unresolved. Trimming pared 3 bases from V and 4 bases from J, leaving 13 bases between. Germline lookup yields CDR1 SGHKS and CDR2 YYEKEE (reference sequence). This CDR3 region has 14 residues. The CDR3 DNA is TGTGCCAGCAGCTCCACCGCCACTAGCTATGGCTACACCTTC. It codes for CASSSTATSYGYTF.

V is TRBV6-1 and J is TRBJ2-7, with D possibly TRBD1 on 5 matching bases. The CDR3 has 14 amino acids. Germline values: CDR1 MNHNS, CDR2 SASEGT. V lost 4 bases and J 4 bases, leaving 14 bases between the germline ends. The CDR3 DNA follows: TGTGCCAGCAGTGCCCTTGACAGAGCTTACGAGCAGTACTTC. Its protein is CASSALDRAYEQYF.

V gene TRBV15 combines with J gene TRBJ2-7; 7 positions match TRBD2. CDR1 and CDR2 (germline): LNHNV, YYDKDF (reference sequence). J was trimmed by 3 bases and V by 5 bases; bases with no gene match: 10. There are 15 residues in the CDR3. This chain's CDR3 is CATSGFSGYDYEQYF. For the CDR3, the DNA is TGTGCCACCAGCGGGTTTAGCGGGTATGACTACGAGCAGTACTTC. The complete variable domain, with remaining parts taken from reference TRBV15 and TRBJ2-7, reads DAMVIQNPRYQVTQFGKPVTLSCSQTLNHNVMYWYQQKSSQAPKLLFHYYDKDFNNEADTPDNFQSRRPNTSFCFLDIRSPGLGDTAMYLCATSGFSGYDYEQYFGPGTRLTVT.

The rearrangement uses TRBV2 and TRBJ2-4; 13 nucleotides line up with TRBD2. CDR3 length equals 16 residues. The germline gives CDR1 SNHLY, CDR2 FYNNEI. The CDR3 protein is CGSAGLAGEAKNIQYF. CDR3 DNA: TGTGGTAGCGCCGGACTAGCGGGAGAAGCCAAAAACATTCAGTACTTC.

V and J are TRBV7-8 and TRBJ1-1; 7 bases align to TRBD1. The CDR3 extends over 13 amino acids. The germline V gene has CDR1 SGHVS and CDR2 FQNEAQ. V was clipped by 3 bases and J by 3 bases; unmatched bases: 1. In DNA, the CDR3 is TGTGCCAGCAGCTTCACAGGGGACACTGAAGCTTTCTTT. Encoded protein: CASSFTGDTEAFF.

The V gene is TRBV25-1, the J gene TRBJ1-4, with a weak D call TRBD1 (5 bases). This CDR3 comprises 15 residues. Germline CDR1 and CDR2: MGHDK and SYGVNS. V lost 5 bases and J lost 4, with 14 bases in between. The DNA for the CDR3 is TGTGCCAGCAGTTACGTGGGGGACGGTAATGAAAAACTGTTTTTT. It codes for CASSYVGDGNEKLFF.

The chain links TRBV29-1 to TRBJ1-2; D is perhaps TRBD1 (5 bases). CDR3 length equals 12 residues. The V gene lost 4 bases and the J gene lost 7 bases, with 13 bases spanning the gap. Germline assignment: CDR1 SQVTM and CDR2 ANQGSEA. The CDR3 here is CSVVGQGSGYTF. CDR3 bases: TGCAGCGTTGTTGGTCAGGGATCTGGCTACACCTTC.

This clone was observed once. The V call is TRBV6-5, the J call TRBJ2-7; D perhaps matches TRBD1 (5 bases). Germline-derived CDR1 and CDR2 are MNHEY and SVGAGI. This CDR3 is 14 amino acids long. Trimming left V 0 bases short and J 0 bases short, with 6 bases between. As DNA, the CDR3 is TGTGCCAGCAGTTACTCGGACAACTCCTACGAGCAGTACTTC. This translates into CASSYSDNSYEQYF.

V gene TRBV7-6 combines with J gene TRBJ2-2; unclear D gene. Trimming removed 5 bases at V and 0 bases at J, with 10 bases between. Germline loops: CDR1 SGHVS, CDR2 FNYEAQ. This CDR3 has 15 residues. The CDR3 DNA reads TGTGCCAGCAGCCACCGAGTGTCGAACACCGGGGAGCTGTTTTTT. Amino acids: CASSHRVSNTGELFF.

CDR3 sequence reads: CASITEASGNTIYF. In DNA, the CDR3 is TGCGCCAGCATTACAGAGGCCTCTGGAAACACCATATATTTT. The chain couples TRBV5-1 to TRBJ1-3; D remains ambiguous. V was shortened by 6 bases and J by 0 bases, with 10 bases between the two germline ends. CDR1 SGHRS and CDR2 YFSETQ come from the germline V gene. The CDR3 is 14 residues long. Using reference TRBV5-1 and TRBJ1-3 for the parts outside the CDR3, the full variable domain is KAGVTQTPRYLIKTRGQQVTLSCSPISGHRSVSWYQQTPGQGLQFLFEYFSETQRNKGNFPGRFSGRQFSNSRSEMNVSTLELGDSALYLCASITEASGNTIYFGEGSWLTVV.

The chain uses TRBV2 and TRBJ1-6; D may be TRBD1 (5 bases). This CDR3 spans 15 amino acids. V gave up 3 bases and J gave up 2 bases, with 8 bases separating them. Per germline, CDR1 SNHLY and CDR2 FYNNEI. CDR3 DNA: TGTGCCAGCAGTGAGGGGCAGGCCTATAATTCACCCCTCCACTTT. Translation gives CASSEGQAYNSPLHF.

V gene TRBV5-1 combines with J gene TRBJ2-5, with 12 bases aligning to TRBD2. Germline V CDR1 and CDR2: SGHRS, YFSETQ. This CDR3 has 16 amino acids. J was trimmed by 4 bases and V by 2 bases; bases with no gene match: 6. The CDR3 loop reads CASSLPLTSGGETQYF. The CDR3 region has the DNA TGCGCCAGCAGCTTACCTTTGACTAGCGGGGGAGAGACCCAGTACTTC.

V is TRBV7-9 and J is TRBJ1-1; D remains unclear. The V end was cut by 1 base, the J end by 5 bases, with 2 bases between. Germline V CDR1 and CDR2: SEHNR, FQNEAQ (reference sequence). This CDR3 is 11 amino acids long. CDR3 region: CASSLGTEAFF. In DNA form, the CDR3 reads TGTGCCAGCAGCTTAGGTACTGAAGCTTTCTTT.

The rearrangement uses TRBV7-9 and TRBJ1-2; D is ambiguous. This CDR3 region has 12 residues. The germline V gene has CDR1 SEHNR and CDR2 FQNEAQ (reference sequence). Trimming shortened V by 1 base and J by 7 bases, and 7 bases separated the two germline ends. CDR3: CASSLGISGYTF. In DNA form, the CDR3 reads TGTGCCAGCAGCTTAGGGATAAGTGGCTACACCTTC. Complete variable domain (other parts from reference TRBV7-9 and TRBJ1-2): DTGVSQNPRHKITKRGQNVTFRCDPISEHNRLYWYRQTLGQGPEFLTYFQNEAQLEKSRLLSDRFSAERPKGSFSTLEIQRTEQGDSAMYLCASSLGISGYTFGSGTRLTVV.

In DNA, the CDR3 is TGTGCCAGCATGGGCTTCAAGCTTGGGGGTAATGAAAAACTGTTTTTT. Its translation is CASMGFKLGGNEKLFF. The J gene is TRBJ1-4, the V gene TRBV2; tentatively, D is TRBD1 (5 bases). Germline loops: CDR1 SNHLY, CDR2 FYNNEI. Trimming removed 7 bases from V and 4 bases from J, with 19 bases in between. The CDR3 loop spans 16 amino acids.

The J gene is TRBJ1-2, the V gene TRBV6-5; 8 nucleotides line up with TRBD1. Germline V gene sequence: CDR1 MNHEY, CDR2 SVGAGI. The junction had 2 bases not matched to a gene; V was cut back by 7 bases and J by 1 base. The CDR3 runs 13 residues. CDR3 region: CASTTGVNYGYTF. The CDR3 coding sequence is TGTGCCAGCACGACAGGGGTTAACTATGGCTACACCTTC.

The chain employs TRBV5-1 and TRBJ2-5; D uncertain. Germline-derived CDR1 and CDR2 are SGHRS and YFSETQ. The CDR3 is 16 amino acids. V was cut by 1 base and J by 2 bases, with 15 bases left in between. This CDR3 reads CASSLLIGVSQETQYF. The CDR3 DNA reads as TGCGCCAGCAGCTTGCTAATAGGAGTCTCGCAAGAGACCCAGTACTTC. Complete variable domain (other parts from reference TRBV5-1 and TRBJ2-5): KAGVTQTPRYLIKTRGQQVTLSCSPISGHRSVSWYQQTPGQGLQFLFEYFSETQRNKGNFPGRFSGRQFSNSRSEMNVSTLELGDSALYLCASSLLIGVSQETQYFGPGTRLLVL.

The chain has TRBV6-6 and TRBJ2-2; TRBD1 aligns across 9 bases. CDR1 is MNHNY and CDR2 is SVGAGI in the germline V gene (reference sequence). CDR3 length: 14 amino acids. The junction had 4 bases not matched to a gene; V was cut back by 6 bases and J by 5 bases. The CDR3 protein is CASRGQGLTGELFF. CDR3 coding DNA: TGTGCCAGCAGGGGACAGGGATTAACCGGGGAGCTGTTTTTT.

The J gene is TRBJ1-5, the V gene TRBV6-5, with D hard to call. CDR3 size: 16 residues. Germline assignment: CDR1 MNHEY and CDR2 SVGAGI. V was shortened by 4 bases and J by 0 bases, with 13 bases between the two germline ends. The CDR3 DNA follows: TGTGCCAGCAGTTCCCGGGATTACCTTAGCAATCAGCCCCAGCATTTT. Translation: CASSSRDYLSNQPQHF.

This chain connects TRBV19 to TRBJ2-1, with 7 positions matching TRBD2. The junction had 9 bases not matched to a gene; V was cut back by 7 bases and J by 9 bases. Germline loops: CDR1 LNHDA, CDR2 SQIVND (reference sequence). This CDR3 spans 13 amino acids. DNA of the CDR3: TGTGCCAGTACGGGTAGGGGAGGGAGTGAGCAGTTCTTC. Amino acid sequence: CASTGRGGSEQFF.

This clone occurred a few times. The chain combines TRBV4-2 with TRBJ1-1, with unresolved D. The V end lost 0 bases, the J end lost 4 bases, and 18 bases lay between the germline ends. CDR3 length: 17 residues. Germline V gene lookup returns CDR1 LGHNA and CDR2 YNFKEQ. The CDR3 sequence: CASSQDRVAEASTEAFF. The CDR3 DNA sequence: TGTGCCAGCAGCCAAGATCGGGTAGCAGAGGCTAGCACTGAAGCTTTCTTT.